Below are 2 T cell receptor beta chains sequenced from a single sample in a study of blood T cell repertoires in COVID-19. Generated by immunoSEQ multiplex PCR, the TCRdb table keeps only in-frame clones and is missing some. The table records approximately 140,000 clones, about 88% of them present only once. The sequencing sample was made of PBMCs or T cells enriched from blood (not recorded which). All receptors derive from a woman aged 45-65 years who had recovered from COVID-19.

V gene TRBV18 combines with J gene TRBJ1-1, with D tentatively TRBD1 (5 bases). V shed 6 bases and J shed 3 bases, with 17 bases lying between them. Germline V gene sequence: CDR1 KGHSH, CDR2 LQKENI. CDR3 length: 15 residues. CDR3 sequence reads: CASSLGVGLDTEAFF. CDR3 sequence (DNA): TGTGCCAGCTCCCTCGGGGTGGGACTCGACACTGAAGCTTTCTTT.

The chain uses TRBV6-1 and TRBJ1-1; no clear D gene. The CDR3 is made up of 14 amino acids. With 3 bases removed from V and 0 bases from J, the gap between germline ends came to 8 bases. CDR1 is MNHNS, CDR2 SASEGT, per germline. CDR3 nucleotide sequence: TGTGCCAGCAGTGATGAGGGTATGAACACTGAAGCTTTCTTT. This gives the protein CASSDEGMNTEAFF.